This TCR beta chain was obtained from a study of vaccination effects on CD4 cells after COVID-19. Study as a whole: Of the BNT162b2 and mRNA-1273 vaccines, participants received two doses of one or the other. General study results and limits: Recruitment yielded few convalescent patients, and the study had no early post-infection timepoints. Clones arising from infection and from vaccination showed marked clonal contraction late after vaccination.

Trimming removed 6 bases at V and 1 base at J, with 15 bases between. Germline V gene data show CDR1 as MDHEN and CDR2 as SYDVKM. The CDR3 totals 15 residues. In the case of this clone: What it binds is not known.

Before sequencing, viral peptide pools were used by the ViraFEST assay to expand antigen-specific CD4+ T cells. Culture lasted about ten days before CD4+ T cell isolation. Vaccine recipients, nucleocapsid antibody negative, had no prior SARS-CoV-2 infection. Here immunoSEQ multiplex PCR was the method, and the copy in TCRdb shows in-frame clones only, minus some. The sample contains more than 40,000 clones, 70% to 85% of which appear only once. Sequencing used CD4+ T cells from PBMCs cultured with HCoV-NL63 spike peptides, obtained before COVID-19 vaccination. The chain is built from TRBV28 and TRBJ1-1; perhaps TRBD1 as D (6 bases). This TCR was recovered from a human donor who received a COVID-19 vaccine. CDR3 nucleotides: TGTGCCAGCAGGTCCCCGGGGGCGGAGAACACTGAAGCTTTCTTT. It yields the protein CASRSPGAENTEAFF.